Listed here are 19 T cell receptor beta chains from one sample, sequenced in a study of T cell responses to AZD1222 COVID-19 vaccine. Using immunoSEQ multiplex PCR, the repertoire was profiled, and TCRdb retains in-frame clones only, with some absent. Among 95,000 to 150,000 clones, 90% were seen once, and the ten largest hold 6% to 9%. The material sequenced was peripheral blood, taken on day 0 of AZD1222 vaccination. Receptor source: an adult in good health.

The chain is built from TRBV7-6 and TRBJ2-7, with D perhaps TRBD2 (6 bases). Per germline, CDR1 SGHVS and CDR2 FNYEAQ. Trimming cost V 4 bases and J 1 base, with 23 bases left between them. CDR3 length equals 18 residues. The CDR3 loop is CASSSAAAGTLGSYEQYF. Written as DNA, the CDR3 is TGTGCCAGCAGCTCTGCTGCTGCCGGGACTCTGGGATCCTACGAGCAGTACTTC.

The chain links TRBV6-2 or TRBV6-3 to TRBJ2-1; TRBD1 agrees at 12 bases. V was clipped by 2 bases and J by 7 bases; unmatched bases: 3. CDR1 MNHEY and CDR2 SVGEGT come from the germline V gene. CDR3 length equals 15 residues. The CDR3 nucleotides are TGTGCCAGCAGTTACGGGACAGGGGGCAAGAATGAGCAGTTCTTC. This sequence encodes CASSYGTGGKNEQFF.

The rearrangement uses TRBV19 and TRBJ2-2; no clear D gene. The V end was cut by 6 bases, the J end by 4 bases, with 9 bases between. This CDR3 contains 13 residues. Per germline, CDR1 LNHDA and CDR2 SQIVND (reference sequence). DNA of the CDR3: TGTGCCAGTAGGTACGGTCGCACCGGGGAGCTGTTTTTT. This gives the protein CASRYGRTGELFF.

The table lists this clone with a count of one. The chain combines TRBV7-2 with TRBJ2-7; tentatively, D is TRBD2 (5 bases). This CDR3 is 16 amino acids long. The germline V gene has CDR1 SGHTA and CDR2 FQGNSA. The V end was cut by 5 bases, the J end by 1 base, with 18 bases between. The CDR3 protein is CASSQEGPPLSYEQYF. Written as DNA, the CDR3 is TGTGCCAGCAGCCAAGAGGGTCCCCCTCTATCCTACGAGCAGTACTTC.

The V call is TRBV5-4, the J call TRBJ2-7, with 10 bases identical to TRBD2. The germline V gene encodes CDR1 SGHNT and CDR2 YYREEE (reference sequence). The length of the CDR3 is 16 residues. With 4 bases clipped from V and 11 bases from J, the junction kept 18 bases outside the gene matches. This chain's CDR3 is CASSRRLAGVQVREYF. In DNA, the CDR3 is TGTGCCAGCAGCAGGCGGCTAGCGGGAGTACAGGTTAGGGAGTACTTC.

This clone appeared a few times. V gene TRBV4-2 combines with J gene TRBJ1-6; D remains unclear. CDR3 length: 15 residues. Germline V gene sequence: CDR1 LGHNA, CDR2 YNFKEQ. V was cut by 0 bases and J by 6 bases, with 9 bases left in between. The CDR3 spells CASSQDSAGNSPLHF. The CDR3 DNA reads TGTGCCAGCAGCCAAGATAGTGCGGGTAATTCACCCCTCCACTTT.

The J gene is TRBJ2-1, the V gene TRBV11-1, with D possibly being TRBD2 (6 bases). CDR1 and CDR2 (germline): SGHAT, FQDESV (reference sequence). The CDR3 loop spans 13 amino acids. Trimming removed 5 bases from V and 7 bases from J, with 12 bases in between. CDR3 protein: CASSPGTGNEQFF. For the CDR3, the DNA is TGTGCCAGCAGCCCGGGGACTGGAAATGAGCAGTTCTTC.

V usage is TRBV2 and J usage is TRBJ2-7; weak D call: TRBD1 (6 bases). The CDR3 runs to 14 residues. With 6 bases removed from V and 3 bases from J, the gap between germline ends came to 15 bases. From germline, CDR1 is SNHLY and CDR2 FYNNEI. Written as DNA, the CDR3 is TGTGCCAGCAGCCTCATCCGGGACATCTACGAGCAGTACTTC. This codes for CASSLIRDIYEQYF.

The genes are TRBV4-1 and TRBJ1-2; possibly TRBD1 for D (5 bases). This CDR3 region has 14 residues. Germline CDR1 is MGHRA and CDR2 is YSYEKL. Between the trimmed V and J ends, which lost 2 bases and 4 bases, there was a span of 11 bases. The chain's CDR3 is CASSQPGTRYGYTF. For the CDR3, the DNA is TGCGCCAGCAGCCAACCCGGGACCCGCTATGGCTACACCTTC.

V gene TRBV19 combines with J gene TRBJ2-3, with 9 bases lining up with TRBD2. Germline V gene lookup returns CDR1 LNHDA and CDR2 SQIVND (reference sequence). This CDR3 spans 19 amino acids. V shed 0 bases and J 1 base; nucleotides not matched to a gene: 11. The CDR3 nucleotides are TGTGCCAGTAGTATAGAGGGAAAGAGGTCTAGCGGGGGCACAGATACGCAGTATTTT. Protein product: CASSIEGKRSSGGTDTQYF.

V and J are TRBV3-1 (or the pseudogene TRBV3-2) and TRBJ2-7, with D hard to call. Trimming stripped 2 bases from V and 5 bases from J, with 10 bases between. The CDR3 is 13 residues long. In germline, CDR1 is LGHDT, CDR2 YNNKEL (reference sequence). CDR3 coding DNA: TGTGCCAGCAGCCAACGAGAAACCCACGAGCAGTACTTC. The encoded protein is CASSQRETHEQYF.

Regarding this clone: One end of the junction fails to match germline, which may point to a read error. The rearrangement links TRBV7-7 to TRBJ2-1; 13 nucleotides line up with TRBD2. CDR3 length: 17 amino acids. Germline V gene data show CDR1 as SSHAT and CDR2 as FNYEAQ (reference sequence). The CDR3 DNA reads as TGTGCTAGCAGCTTAGAACTAGGACTAGCGGGAGAAGGTGAGCAGTTCTTC. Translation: CASSLELGLAGEGEQFF.

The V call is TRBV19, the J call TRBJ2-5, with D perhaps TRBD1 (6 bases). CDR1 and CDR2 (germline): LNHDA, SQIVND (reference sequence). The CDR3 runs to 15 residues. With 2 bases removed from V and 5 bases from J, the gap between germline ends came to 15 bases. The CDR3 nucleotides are TGTGCCAGTAGTATAATGGCAGGGGCTGGGGAGACCCAGTACTTC. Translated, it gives CASSIMAGAGETQYF.

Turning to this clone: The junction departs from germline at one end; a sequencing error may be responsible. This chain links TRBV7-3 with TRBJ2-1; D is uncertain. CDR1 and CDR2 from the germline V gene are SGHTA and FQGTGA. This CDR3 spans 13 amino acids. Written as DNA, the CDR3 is TGTGCCAGCAGCCTAGGACCCTACGATGAGCAGTTCTTC. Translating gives CASSLGPYDEQFF.

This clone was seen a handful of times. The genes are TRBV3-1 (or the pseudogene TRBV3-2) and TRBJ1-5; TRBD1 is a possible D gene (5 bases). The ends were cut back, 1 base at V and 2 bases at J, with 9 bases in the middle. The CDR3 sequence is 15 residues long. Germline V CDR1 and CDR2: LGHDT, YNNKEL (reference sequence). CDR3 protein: CASSQGGTGNQPQHF. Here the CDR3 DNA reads TGTGCCAGCAGCCAAGGGGGGACGGGCAATCAGCCCCAGCATTTT.

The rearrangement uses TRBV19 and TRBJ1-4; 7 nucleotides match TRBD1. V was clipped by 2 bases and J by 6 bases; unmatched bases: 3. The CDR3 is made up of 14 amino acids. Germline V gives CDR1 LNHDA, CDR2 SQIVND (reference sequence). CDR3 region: CASSIRTGYEKLFF. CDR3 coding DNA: TGTGCCAGTAGTATACGGACAGGTTATGAAAAACTGTTTTTT.

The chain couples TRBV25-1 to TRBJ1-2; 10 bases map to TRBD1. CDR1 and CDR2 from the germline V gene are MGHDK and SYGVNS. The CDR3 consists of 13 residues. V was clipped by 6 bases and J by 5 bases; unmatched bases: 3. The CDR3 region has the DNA TGTGCCAGCAGCCCGGGACAGGGGTATGGCTACACCTTC. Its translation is CASSPGQGYGYTF.

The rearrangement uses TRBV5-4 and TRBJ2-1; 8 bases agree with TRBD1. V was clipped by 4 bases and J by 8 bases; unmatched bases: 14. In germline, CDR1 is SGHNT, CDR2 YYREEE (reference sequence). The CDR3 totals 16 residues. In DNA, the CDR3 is TGTGCCAGCAGCAGGCTTCAGGGGGCTCTTGGCGATGAGCAGTTCTTC. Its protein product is CASSRLQGALGDEQFF.

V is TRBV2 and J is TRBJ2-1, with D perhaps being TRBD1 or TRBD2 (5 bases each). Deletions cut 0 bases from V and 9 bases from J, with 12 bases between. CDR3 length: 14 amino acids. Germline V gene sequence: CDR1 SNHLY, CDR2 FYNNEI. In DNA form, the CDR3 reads TGTGCCAGCAGTGAAGCTAGAGGGGCGGGTGAGCAGTTCTTC. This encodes CASSEARGAGEQFF.